This TCR beta chain was recorded in a study of blood T cell repertoires in COVID-19. Overall study: Spain, Italy and the United States supplied samples that represented acute and convalescent COVID-19. PBMCs, B-cell-depleted T cells, or T cells provided the cDNA or gDNA that made up the material.

Trimming removed 7 bases from V and 7 bases from J; junction bases left unmatched: 12. The germline CDR1 and CDR2 sequences are LNHDA and SQIVND (reference sequence). This CDR3 is built from 14 residues. As originally analysed: Using reference gene primer amplification, nucleated cell counts were estimated. Sequenced by immunoSEQ multiplex PCR; TCRdb stores in-frame clones only, minus some. The V and J calls and clone size come from that table; D and trimming were worked out from the DNA. The data show 200,000 to 300,000 clones, less than 90% seen once. The receptor comes from a man aged 55-75 years who had recovered from COVID-19. The chain has TRBV19 and TRBJ2-7, with TRBD1 matching over 8 bases. The material sequenced was peripheral blood. CDR3 residues: CASKDDRGTGEQYF. Here the CDR3 DNA reads TGTGCCAGTAAGGACGACAGGGGAACCGGAGAGCAGTACTTC.